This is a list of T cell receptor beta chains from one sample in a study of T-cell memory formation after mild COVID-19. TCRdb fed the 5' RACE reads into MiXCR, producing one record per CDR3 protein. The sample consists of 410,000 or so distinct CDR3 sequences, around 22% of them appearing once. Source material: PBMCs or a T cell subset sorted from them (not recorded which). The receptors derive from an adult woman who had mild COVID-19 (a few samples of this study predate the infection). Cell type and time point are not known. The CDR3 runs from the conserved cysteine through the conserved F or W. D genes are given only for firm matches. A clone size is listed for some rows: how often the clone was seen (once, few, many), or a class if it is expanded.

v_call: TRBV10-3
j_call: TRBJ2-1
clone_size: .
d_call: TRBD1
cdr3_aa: CAISPLQGAEYNEQFF
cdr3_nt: TGTGCCATCAGTCCGCTTCAGGGGGCTGAGTACAATGAGCAGTTCTTC

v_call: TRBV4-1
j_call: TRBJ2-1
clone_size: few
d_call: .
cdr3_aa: CASSPGEDYNEQFF
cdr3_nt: TGCGCCAGCAGCCCAGGGGAGGATTACAATGAGCAGTTCTTC

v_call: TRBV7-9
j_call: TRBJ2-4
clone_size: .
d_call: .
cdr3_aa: CASSLQGPAKNIQYF
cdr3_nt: TGTGCCAGCAGCCTCCAGGGGCCAGCCAAAAACATTCAGTACTTC

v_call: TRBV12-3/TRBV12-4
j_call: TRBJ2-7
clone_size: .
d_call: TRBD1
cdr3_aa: CASSLGGRATYEQYF
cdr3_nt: TGTGCCAGCAGCCTAGGGGGCAGGGCGACCTACGAGCAGTACTTC

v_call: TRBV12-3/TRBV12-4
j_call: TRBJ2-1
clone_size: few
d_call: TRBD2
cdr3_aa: CASSLATSGRNEQFF
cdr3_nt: TGTGCCAGCAGTTTAGCGACTAGCGGGAGAAATGAGCAGTTCTTC

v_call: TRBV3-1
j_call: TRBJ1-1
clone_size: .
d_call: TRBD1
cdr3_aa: CASSQVVGVRGRAEAFF
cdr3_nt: TGTGCCAGCAGCCAAGTTGTAGGTGTGAGGGGGCGAGCTGAAGCTTTCTTT

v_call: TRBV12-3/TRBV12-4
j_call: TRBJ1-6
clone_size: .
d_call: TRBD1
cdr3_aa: CASSTGQGGNSPLHF
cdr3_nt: TGTGCCAGCAGCACCGGACAGGGTGGCAATTCACCCCTCCACTTT

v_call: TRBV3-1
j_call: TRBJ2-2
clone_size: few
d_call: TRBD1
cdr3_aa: CASSPFDRGNTGELFF
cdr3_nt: TGTGCCAGCAGCCCCTTTGACAGGGGCAACACCGGGGAGCTGTTTTTT

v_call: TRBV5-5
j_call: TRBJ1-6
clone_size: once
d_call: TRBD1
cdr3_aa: CASKGSGQKNSPLHF
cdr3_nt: TGTGCCAGCAAGGGATCGGGACAGAAGAATTCACCCCTCCACTTT

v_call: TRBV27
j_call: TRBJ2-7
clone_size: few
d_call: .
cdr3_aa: CASSLSPGSWEQYF
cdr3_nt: TGTGCCAGCAGTTTATCGCCGGGGTCGTGGGAGCAGTACTTC

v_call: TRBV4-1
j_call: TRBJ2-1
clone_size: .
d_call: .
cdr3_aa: CASSQTGTQQFF
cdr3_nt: TGCGCCAGCAGCCAAACCGGGACTCAGCAGTTCTTC

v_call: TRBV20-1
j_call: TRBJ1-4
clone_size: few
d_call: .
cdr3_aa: CSARGGGLNEKLFF
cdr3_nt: TGCAGTGCTAGAGGGGGGGGACTTAATGAAAAACTGTTTTTT

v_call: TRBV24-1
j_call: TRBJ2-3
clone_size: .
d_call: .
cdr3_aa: CATSGGDTQYF
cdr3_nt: TGTGCCACCAGTGGGGGGGATACGCAGTATTTT

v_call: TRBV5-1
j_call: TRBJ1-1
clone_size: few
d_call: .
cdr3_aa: CASSLAPGGNTEAFF
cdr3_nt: TGCGCCAGCAGCTTGGCCCCGGGGGGGAACACTGAAGCTTTCTTT

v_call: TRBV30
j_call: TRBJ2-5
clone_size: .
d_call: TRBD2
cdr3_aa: CAWSGLAGMETQYF
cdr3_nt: TGTGCCTGGAGTGGGCTAGCGGGGATGGAGACCCAGTACTTC

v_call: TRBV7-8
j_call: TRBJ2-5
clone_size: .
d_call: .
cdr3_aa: CASSLRTRLAETQYF
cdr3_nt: TGTGCCAGCAGCCTACGGACTCGCCTTGCGGAGACCCAGTACTTC

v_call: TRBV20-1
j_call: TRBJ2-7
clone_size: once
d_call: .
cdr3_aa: CSGVLAGSYEQYF
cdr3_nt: TGCAGTGGTGTCTTGGCAGGGTCCTACGAGCAGTACTTC

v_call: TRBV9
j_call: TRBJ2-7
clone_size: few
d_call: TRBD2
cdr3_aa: CASSASGRGYEQYF
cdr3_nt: TGTGCCAGCAGTGCCAGCGGGAGAGGTTACGAGCAGTACTTC

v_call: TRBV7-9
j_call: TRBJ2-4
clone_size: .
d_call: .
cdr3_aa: CASSHRDSLAKNIQYF
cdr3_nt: TGTGCCAGCAGCCATCGGGACTCCCTAGCCAAAAACATTCAGTACTTC

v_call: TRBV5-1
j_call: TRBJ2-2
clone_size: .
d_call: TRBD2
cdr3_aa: CASSLSPSGGRNTGELFF
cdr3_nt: TGCGCCAGCAGCTTATCCCCCTCGGGAGGGAGGAACACCGGGGAGCTGTTTTTT

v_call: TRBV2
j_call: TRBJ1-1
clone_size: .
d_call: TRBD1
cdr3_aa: CASSGSWGTGGPRGTEAFF
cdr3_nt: TGTGCCAGCAGTGGCTCATGGGGGACAGGGGGCCCCCGGGGAACTGAAGCTTTCTTT

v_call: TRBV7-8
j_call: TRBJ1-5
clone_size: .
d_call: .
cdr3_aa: CASSFADQPQHF
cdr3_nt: TGTGCCAGCAGCTTCGCGGATCAGCCCCAGCATTTT

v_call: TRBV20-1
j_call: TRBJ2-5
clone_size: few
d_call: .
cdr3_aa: CSASLNWGAQYF
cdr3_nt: TGCAGTGCTAGTTTAAACTGGGGGGCCCAGTACTTC

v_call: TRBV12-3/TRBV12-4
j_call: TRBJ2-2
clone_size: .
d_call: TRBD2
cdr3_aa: CASSLGEGGELFF
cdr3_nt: TGTGCCAGCAGCCTTGGGGAGGGCGGGGAGCTGTTTTTT

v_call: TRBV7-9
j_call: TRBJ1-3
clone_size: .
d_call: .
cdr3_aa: CASISVGNTIYF
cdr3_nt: TGTGCCAGCATCAGTGTCGGTAACACCATATATTTT

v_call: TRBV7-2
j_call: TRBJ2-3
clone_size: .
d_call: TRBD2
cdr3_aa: CASSPWTSENTQYF
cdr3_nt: TGTGCCAGCAGCCCATGGACTAGCGAAAATACGCAGTATTTT

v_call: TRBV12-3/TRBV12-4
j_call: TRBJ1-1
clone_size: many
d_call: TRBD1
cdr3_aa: CASTITGGEAFF
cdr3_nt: TGTGCCAGCACTATAACAGGGGGTGAAGCTTTCTTT

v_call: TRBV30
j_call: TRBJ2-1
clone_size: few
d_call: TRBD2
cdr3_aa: CAWSKAGGIGQFF
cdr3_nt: TGTGCCTGGAGCAAAGCGGGAGGGATCGGGCAGTTCTTC

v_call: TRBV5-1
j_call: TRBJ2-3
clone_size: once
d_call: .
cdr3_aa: CASGTSQAPSTDTQYF
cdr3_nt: TGCGCCAGCGGAACTTCTCAAGCGCCCAGCACAGATACGCAGTATTTT

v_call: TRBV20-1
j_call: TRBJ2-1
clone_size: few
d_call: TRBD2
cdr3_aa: CSSRVGGLAGSNEQFF
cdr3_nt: TGCAGTTCCCGCGTTGGAGGACTAGCGGGCTCCAATGAGCAGTTCTTC

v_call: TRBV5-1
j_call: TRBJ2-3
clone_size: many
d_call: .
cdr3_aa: CASSSGRTDTQYF
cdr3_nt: TGCGCCAGCAGCAGTGGACGGACAGATACGCAGTATTTT

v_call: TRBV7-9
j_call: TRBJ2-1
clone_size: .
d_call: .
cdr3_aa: CASSPLLGQGIHEQFF
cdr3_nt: TGTGCCAGCAGCCCGTTATTAGGGCAGGGAATTCATGAGCAGTTCTTC

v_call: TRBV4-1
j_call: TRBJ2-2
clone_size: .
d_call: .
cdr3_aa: CASSQASLGELFF
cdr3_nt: TGCGCCAGCAGCCAGGCCTCACTGGGGGAGCTGTTTTTT

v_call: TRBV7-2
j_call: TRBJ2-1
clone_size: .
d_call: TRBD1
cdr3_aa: CASSLDWTGGNEQFF
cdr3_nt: TGTGCCAGCAGCTTAGACTGGACAGGAGGCAATGAGCAGTTCTTC

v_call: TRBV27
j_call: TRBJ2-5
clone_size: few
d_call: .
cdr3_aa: CASSLLGSGETQYF
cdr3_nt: TGTGCCAGCAGCCTACTAGGTTCTGGAGAGACCCAGTACTTC

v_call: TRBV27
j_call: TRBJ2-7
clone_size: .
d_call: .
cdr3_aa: CASSLSGTPGETYEQYF
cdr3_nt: TGTGCCAGCAGTTTATCAGGGACTCCCGGGGAAACCTACGAGCAGTACTTC

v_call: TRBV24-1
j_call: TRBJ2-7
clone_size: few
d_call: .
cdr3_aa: CATSVVAERLYEQYF
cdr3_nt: TGTGCCACCAGTGTGGTAGCGGAGAGACTCTACGAGCAGTACTTC

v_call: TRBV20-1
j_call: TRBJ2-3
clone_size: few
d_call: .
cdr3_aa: CSANVLGGSTDTQYF
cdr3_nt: TGCAGTGCCAACGTACTTGGCGGCTCCACAGATACGCAGTATTTT

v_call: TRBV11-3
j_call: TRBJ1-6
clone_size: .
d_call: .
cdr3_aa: CASSLGPNSPLHF
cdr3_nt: TGTGCCAGCAGCTTAGGGCCGAACTCACCCCTCCACTTT

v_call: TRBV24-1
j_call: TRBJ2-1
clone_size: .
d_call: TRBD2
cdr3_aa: CATSDRSGRAINEQFF
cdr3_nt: TGTGCCACCAGTGATAGGAGCGGGAGGGCCATCAATGAGCAGTTCTTC

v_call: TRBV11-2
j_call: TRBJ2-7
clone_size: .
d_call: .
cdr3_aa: CASSTMLGEQYF
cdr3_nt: TGTGCCAGCAGCACTATGCTCGGCGAGCAGTACTTC

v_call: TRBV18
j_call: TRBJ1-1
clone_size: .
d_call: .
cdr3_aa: CASSPSQNTEAFF
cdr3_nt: TGTGCCAGCTCACCAAGCCAGAACACTGAAGCTTTCTTT

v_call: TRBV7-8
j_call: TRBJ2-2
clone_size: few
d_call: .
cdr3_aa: CASSLVFPTGELFF
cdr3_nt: TGTGCCAGCAGCTTAGTCTTTCCAACCGGGGAGCTGTTTTTT

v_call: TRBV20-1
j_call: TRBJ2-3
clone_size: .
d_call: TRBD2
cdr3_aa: CSASLGSGVADTQYF
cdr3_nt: TGCAGTGCTAGTCTGGGTAGCGGGGTGGCTGATACGCAGTATTTT

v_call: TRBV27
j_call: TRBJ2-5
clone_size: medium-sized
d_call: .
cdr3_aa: CASSFGIQETQYF
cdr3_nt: TGTGCCAGCAGCTTCGGAATCCAAGAGACCCAGTACTTC

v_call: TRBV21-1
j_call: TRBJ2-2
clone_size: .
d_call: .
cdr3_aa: CASNLVDPNTGELFF
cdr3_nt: TGTGCCAGCAATTTGGTCGACCCGAACACCGGGGAGCTGTTTTTT

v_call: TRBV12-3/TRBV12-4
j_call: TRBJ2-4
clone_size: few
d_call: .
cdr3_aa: CASSFQGQMGGLTKNIQYF
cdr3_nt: TGTGCCAGCAGTTTCCAGGGACAGATGGGGGGTCTAACCAAAAACATTCAGTACTTC

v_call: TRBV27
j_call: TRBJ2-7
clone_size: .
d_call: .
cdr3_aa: CASSLRWEDEQYF
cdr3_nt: TGTGCCAGCAGTTTAAGGTGGGAAGACGAGCAGTACTTC

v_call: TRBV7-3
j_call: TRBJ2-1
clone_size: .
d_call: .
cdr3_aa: CASSTGPILYNEQFF
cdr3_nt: TGTGCCAGCAGCACCGGACCGATCCTTTACAATGAGCAGTTCTTC

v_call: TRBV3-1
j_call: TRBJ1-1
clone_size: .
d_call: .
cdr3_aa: CASSQVPGRTEAFF
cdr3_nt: TGTGCCAGCAGCCAAGTTCCAGGGCGGACTGAAGCTTTCTTT